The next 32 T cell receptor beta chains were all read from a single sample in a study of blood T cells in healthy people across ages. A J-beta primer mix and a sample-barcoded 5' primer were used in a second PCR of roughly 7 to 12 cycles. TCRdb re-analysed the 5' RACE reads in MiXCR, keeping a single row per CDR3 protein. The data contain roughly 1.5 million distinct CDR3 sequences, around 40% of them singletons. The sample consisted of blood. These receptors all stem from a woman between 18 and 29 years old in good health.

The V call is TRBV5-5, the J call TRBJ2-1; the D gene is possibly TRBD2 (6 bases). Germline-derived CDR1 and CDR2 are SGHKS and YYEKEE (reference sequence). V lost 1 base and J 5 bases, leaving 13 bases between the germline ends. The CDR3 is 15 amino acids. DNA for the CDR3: TGTGCCAGCAGCTTGTCGGGGGTTCTGGACAATGAGCAGTTCTTC. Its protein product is CASSLSGVLDNEQFF.

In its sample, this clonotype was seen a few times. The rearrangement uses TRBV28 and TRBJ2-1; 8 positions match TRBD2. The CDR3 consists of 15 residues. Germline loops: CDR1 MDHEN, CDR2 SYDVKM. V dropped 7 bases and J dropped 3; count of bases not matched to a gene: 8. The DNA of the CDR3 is TGTGCCAGCACCGTTAGCGGGACGAACTACAATGAGCAGTTCTTC. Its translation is CASTVSGTNYNEQFF.

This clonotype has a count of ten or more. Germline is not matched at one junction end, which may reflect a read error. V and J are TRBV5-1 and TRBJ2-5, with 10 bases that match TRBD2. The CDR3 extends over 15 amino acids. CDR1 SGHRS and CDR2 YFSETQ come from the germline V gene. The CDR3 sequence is CASSLVAGGQETQYF. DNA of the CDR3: TGTGCCAGCAGTTTAGTAGCGGGGGGCCAAGAGACCCAGTACTTC.

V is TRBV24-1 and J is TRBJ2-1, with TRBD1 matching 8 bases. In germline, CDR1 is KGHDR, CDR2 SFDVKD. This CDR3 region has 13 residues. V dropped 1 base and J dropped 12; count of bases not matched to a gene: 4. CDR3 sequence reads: CATSDFSGTGQFF. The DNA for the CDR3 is TGTGCCACCAGTGATTTTTCCGGGACAGGGCAGTTCTTC.

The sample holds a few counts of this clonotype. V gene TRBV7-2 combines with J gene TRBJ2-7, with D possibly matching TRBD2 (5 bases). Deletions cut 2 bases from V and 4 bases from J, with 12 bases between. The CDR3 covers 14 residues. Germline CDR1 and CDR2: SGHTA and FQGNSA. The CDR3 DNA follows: TGTGCCAGCAGCTTAACTTCTAGCAGATACGAGCAGTACTTC. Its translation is CASSLTSSRYEQYF.

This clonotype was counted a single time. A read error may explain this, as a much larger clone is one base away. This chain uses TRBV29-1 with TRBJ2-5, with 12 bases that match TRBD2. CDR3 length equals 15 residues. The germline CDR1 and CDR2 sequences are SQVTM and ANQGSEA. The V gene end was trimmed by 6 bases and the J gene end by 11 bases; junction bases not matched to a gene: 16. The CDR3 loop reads CSVARLAGVLEEQYF. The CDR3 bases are TGCAGCGTAGCAAGACTAGCGGGAGTCCTGGAAGAGCAGTACTTC.

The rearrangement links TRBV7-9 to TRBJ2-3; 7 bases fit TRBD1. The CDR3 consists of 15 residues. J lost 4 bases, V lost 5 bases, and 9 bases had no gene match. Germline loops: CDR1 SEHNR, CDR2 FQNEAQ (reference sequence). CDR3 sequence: CASSRRAQGADTQYF. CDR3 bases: TGTGCCAGCAGCCGCAGAGCCCAGGGGGCAGATACGCAGTATTTT. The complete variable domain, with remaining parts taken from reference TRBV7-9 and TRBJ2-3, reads DTGVSQNPRHKITKRGQNVTFRCDPISEHNRLYWYRQTLGQGPEFLTYFQNEAQLEKSRLLSDRFSAERPKGSFSTLEIQRTEQGDSAMYLCASSRRAQGADTQYFGPGTRLTVL.

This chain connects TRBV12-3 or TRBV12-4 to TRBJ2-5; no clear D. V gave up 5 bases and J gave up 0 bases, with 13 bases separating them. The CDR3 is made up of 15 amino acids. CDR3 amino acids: CASSARAQYQETQYF. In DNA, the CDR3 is TGTGCCAGCAGTGCCCGGGCCCAGTACCAAGAGACCCAGTACTTC.

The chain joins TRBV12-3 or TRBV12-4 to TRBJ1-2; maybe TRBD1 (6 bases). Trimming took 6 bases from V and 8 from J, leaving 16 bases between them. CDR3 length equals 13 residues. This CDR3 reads CASSVQGPGGYTF. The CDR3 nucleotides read TGTGCCAGCAGCGTACAGGGTCCGGGAGGCTACACCTTC.

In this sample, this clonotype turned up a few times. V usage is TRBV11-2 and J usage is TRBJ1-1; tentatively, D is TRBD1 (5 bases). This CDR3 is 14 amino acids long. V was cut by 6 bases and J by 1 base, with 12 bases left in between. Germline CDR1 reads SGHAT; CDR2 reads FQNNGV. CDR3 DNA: TGTGCCAGCAGATTCACAGGAAAGAACACTGAAGCTTTCTTT. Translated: CASRFTGKNTEAFF.

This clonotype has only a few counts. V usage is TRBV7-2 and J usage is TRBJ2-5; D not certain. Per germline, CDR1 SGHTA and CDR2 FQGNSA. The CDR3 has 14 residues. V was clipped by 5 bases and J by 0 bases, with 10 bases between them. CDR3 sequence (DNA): TGTGCCAGCAGCAAACCCCCCGACCAAGAGACCCAGTACTTC. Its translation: CASSKPPDQETQYF.

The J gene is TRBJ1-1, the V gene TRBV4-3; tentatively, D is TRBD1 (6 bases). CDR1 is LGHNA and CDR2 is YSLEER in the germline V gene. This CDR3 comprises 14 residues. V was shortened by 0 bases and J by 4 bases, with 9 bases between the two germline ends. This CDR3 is CASSQEKGGTEAFF. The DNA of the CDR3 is TGCGCCAGCAGCCAAGAAAAGGGGGGCACTGAAGCTTTCTTT.

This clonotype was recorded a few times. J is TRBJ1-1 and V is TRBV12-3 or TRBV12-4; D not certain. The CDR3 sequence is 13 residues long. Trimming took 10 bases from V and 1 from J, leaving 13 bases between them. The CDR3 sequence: CATLHTTNTEAFF. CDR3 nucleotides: TGTGCCACCCTACACACGACGAACACTGAAGCTTTCTTT.

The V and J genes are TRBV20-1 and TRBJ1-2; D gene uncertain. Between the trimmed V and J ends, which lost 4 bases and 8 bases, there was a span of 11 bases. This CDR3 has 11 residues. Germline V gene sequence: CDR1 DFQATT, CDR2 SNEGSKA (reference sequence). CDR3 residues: CSATLPGGYTF. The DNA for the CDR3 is TGCAGTGCTACCTTACCGGGAGGCTACACCTTC.

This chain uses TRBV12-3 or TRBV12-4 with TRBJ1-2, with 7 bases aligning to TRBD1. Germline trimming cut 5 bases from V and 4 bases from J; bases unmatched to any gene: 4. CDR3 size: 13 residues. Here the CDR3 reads CASSPGGIYGYTF. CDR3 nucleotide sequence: TGTGCCAGCAGTCCAGGGGGTATCTATGGCTACACCTTC.

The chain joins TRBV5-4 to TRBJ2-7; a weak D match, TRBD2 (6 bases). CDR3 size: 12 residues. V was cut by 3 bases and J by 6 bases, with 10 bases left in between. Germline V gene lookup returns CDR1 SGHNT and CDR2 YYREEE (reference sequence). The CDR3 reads CASSSGESEQYF. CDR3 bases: TGTGCCAGCAGCTCGGGGGAAAGCGAGCAGTACTTC.

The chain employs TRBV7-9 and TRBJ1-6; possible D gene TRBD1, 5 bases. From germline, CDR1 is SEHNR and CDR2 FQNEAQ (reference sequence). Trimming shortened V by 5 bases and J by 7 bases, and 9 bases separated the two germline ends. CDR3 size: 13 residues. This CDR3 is CASSRRGNSPLHF. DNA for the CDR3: TGTGCCAGCAGCCGGCGGGGGAATTCACCCCTCCACTTT.

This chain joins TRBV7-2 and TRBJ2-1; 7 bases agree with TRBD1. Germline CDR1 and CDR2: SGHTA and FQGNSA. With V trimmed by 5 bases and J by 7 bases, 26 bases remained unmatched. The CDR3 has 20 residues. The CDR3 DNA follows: TGTGCCAGCAGCAGGTATTGGGACAGTAAAAATCCACCCTTTAAGAATGAGCAGTTCTTC. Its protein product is CASSRYWDSKNPPFKNEQFF.

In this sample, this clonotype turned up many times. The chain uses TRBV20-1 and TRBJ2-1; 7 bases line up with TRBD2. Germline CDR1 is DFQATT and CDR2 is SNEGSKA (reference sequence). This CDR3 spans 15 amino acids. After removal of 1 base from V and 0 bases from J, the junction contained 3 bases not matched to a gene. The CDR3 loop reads CSARASGSSYNEQFF. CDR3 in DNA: TGCAGTGCTAGAGCTAGCGGATCCTCCTACAATGAGCAGTTCTTC.

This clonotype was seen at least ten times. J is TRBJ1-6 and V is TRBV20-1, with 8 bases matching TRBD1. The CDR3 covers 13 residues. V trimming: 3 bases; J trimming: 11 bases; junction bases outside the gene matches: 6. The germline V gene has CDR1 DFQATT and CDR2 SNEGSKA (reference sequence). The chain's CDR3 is CSARTGEIAPLHF. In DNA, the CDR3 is TGCAGTGCTAGGACAGGGGAGATCGCACCCCTCCACTTT.

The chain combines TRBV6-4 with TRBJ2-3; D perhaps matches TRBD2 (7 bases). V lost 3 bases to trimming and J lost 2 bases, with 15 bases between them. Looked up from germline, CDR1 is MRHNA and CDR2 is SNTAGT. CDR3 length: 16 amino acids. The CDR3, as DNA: TGTGCCAGCAGTGATGAGGGGGGGAATCCCACAGATACGCAGTATTTT. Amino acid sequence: CASSDEGGNPTDTQYF.

CDR3 nucleotides: TGCAGTGCCCCCGGCTACTATGGCTACACCTTC. Amino acid sequence: CSAPGYYGYTF. The V gene is TRBV20-1, the J gene TRBJ1-2; D is ambiguous. Germline assignment: CDR1 DFQATT and CDR2 SNEGSKA (reference sequence). V was pared by 6 bases and J by 3 bases, with 8 bases between. The CDR3 runs 11 residues.

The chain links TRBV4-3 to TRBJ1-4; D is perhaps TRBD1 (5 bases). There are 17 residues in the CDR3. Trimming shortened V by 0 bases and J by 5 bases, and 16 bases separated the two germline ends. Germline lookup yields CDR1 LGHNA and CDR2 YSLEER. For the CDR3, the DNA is TGCGCCAGCAGCCAAGATCTGATAACAGGTCAGAATGAAAAACTGTTTTTT. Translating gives CASSQDLITGQNEKLFF.

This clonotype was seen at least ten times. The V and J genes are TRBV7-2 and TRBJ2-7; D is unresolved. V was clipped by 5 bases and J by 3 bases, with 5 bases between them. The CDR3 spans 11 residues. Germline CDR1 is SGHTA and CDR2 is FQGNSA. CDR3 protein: CASSRYYEQYF. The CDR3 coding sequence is TGTGCCAGCAGCCGTTACTACGAGCAGTACTTC.

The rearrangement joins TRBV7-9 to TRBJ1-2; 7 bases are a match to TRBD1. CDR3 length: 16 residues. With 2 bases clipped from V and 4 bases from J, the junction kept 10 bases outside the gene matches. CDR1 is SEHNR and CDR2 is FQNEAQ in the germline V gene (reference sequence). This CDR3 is CASSLSLPGQLYGYTF. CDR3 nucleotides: TGTGCCAGCAGCTTATCCCTACCGGGACAGCTCTATGGCTACACCTTC.

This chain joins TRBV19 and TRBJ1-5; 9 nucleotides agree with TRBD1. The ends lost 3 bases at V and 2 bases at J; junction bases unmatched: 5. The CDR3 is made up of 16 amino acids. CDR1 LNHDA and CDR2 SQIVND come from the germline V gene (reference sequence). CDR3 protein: CASSIRTGVGNQPQHF. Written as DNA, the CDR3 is TGTGCCAGTAGTATTAGGACAGGGGTTGGCAATCAGCCCCAGCATTTT.

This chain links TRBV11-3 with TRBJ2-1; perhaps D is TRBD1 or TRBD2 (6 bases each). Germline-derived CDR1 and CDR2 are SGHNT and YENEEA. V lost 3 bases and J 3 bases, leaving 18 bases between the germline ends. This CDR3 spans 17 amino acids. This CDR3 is CASSLSTGGTLYNEQFF. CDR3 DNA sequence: TGTGCCAGCAGCTTGTCGACAGGCGGGACCCTCTACAATGAGCAGTTCTTC. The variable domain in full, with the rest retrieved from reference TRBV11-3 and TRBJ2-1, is EAGVVQSPRYKIIEKKQPVAFWCNPISGHNTLYWYLQNLGQGPELLIRYENEEAVDDSQLPKDRFSAERLKGVDSTLKIQPAELGDSAVYLCASSLSTGGTLYNEQFFGPGTRLTVL.

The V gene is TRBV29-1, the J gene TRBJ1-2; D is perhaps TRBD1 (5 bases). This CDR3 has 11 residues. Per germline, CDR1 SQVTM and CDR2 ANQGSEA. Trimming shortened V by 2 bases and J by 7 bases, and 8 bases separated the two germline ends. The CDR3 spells CSVEMGGGYTF. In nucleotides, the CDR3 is TGCAGCGTTGAAATGGGGGGTGGCTACACCTTC.

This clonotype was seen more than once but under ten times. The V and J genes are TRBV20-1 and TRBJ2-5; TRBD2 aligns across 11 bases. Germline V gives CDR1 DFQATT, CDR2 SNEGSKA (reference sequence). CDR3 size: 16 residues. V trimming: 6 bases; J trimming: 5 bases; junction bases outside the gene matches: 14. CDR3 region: CSANLAGGFKGETQYF. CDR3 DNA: TGCAGTGCGAACCTAGCGGGGGGCTTCAAGGGGGAGACCCAGTACTTC.

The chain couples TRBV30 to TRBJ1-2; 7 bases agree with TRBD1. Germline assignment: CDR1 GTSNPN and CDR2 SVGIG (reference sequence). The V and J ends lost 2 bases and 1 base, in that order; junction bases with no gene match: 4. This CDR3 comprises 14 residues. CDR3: CAWSKGQLNYGYTF. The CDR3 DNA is TGTGCCTGGAGTAAGGGACAGCTTAACTATGGCTACACCTTC.

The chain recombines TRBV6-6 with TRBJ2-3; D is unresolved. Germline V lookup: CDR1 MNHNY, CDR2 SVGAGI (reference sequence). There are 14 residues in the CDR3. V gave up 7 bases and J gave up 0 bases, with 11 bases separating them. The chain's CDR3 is CASMYRASTDTQYF. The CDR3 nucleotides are TGTGCCAGCATGTACCGTGCTAGCACAGATACGCAGTATTTT.

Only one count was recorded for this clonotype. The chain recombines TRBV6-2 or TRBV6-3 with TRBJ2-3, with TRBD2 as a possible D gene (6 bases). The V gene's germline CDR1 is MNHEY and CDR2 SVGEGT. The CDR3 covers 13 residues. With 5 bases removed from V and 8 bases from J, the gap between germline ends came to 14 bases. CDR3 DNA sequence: TGTGCCAGCAGTACGTATAGCGGAGCTACGCAGTATTTT. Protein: CASSTYSGATQYF.